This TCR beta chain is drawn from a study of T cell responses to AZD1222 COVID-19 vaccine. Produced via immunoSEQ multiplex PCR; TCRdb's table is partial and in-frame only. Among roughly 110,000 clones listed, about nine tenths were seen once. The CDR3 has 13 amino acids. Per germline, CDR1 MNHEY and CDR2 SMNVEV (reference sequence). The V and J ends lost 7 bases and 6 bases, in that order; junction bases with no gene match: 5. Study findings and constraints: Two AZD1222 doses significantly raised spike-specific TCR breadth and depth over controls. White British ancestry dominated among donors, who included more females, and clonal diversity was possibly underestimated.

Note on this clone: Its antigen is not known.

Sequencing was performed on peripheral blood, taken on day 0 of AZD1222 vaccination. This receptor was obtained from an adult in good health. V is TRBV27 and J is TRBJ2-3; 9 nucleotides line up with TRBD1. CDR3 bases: TGTGCCAGCACCTCGACAGGGGGTGATACGCAGTATTTT. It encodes CASTSTGGDTQYF.